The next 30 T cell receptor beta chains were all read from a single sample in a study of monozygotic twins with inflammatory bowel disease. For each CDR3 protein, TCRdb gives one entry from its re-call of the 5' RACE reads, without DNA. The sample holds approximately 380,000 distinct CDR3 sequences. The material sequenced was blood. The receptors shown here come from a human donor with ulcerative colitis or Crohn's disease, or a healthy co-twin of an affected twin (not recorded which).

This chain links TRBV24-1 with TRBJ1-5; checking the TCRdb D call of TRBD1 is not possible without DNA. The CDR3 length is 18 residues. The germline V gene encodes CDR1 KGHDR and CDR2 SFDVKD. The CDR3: CATRWWRKRGQPNQPQHF.

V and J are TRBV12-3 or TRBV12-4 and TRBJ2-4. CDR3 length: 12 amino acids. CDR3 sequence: CASSFALNIQYF.

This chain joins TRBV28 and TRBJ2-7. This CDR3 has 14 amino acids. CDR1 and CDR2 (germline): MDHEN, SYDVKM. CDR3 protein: CASSAPGGSYEQYF. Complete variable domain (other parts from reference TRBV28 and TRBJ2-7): DVKVTQSSRYLVKRTGEKVFLECVQDMDHENMFWYRQDPGLGLRLIYFSYDVKMKEKGDIPEGYSVSREKKERFSLILESASTNQTSMYLCASSAPGGSYEQYFGPGTRLTVT.

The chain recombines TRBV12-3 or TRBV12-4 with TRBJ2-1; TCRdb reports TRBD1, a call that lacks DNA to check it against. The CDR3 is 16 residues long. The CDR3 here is CASSTPLGSSYNEQFF.

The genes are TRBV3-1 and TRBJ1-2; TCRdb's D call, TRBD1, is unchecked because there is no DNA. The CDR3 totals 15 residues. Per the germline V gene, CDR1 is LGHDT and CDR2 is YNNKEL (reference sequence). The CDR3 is CASSHTTGVPGGYTF. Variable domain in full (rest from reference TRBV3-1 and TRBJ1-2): DTAVSQTPKYLVTQMGNDKSIKCEQNLGHDTMYWYKQDSKKFLKIMFSYNNKELIINETVPNRFSPKSPDKAHLNLHINSLELGDSAVYFCASSHTTGVPGGYTFGSGTRLTVV.

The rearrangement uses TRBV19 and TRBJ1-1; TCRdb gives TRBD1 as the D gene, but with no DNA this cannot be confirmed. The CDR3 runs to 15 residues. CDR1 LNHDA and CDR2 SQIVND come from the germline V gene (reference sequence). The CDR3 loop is CASSVSGDLNTEAFF.

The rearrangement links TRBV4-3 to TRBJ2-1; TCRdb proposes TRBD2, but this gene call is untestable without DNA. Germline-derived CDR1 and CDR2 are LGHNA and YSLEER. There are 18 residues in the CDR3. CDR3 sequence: CASSQLLAGWSSYNEQFF.

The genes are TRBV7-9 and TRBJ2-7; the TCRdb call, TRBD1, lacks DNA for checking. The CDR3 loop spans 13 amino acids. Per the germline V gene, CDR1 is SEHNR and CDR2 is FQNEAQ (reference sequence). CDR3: CASSLGQAREQYF.

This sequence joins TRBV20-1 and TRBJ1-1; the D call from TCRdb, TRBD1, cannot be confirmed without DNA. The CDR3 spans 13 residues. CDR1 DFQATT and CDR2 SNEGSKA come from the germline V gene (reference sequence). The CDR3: CSATKTDRGEAFF.

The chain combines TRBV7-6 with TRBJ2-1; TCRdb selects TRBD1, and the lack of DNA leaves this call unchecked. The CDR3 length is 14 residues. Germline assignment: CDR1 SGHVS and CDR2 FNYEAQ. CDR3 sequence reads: CASSRGGRYNEQFF.

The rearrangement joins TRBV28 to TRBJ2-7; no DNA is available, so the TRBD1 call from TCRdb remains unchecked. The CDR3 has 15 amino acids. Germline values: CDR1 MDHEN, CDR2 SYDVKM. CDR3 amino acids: CASRTPGQGRYEQYF.

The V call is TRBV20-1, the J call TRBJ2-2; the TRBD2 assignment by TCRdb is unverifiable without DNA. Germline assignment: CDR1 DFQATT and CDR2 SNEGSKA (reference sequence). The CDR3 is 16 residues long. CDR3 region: CSARDLMRGDTGELFF.

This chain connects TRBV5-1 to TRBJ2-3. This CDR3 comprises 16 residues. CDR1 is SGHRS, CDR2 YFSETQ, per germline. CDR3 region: CASSSSQLTSTDTQYF.

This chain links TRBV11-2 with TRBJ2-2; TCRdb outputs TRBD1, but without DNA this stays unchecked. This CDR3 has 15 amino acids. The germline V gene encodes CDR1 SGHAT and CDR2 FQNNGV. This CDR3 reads CASSFGGIDTGELFF.

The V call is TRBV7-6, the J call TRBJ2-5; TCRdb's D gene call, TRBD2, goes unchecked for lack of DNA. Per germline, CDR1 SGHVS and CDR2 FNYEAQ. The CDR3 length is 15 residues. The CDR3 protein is CASSLRARTQETQYF.

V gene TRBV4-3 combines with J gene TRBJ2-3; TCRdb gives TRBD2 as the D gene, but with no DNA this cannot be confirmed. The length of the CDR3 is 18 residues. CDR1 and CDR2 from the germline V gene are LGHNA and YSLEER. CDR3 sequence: CASSQDIGVAGFTDTQYF.

The CDR3 is CSVGSGREKLFF. The V and J genes are TRBV29-1 and TRBJ1-4; TCRdb indicates TRBD1, and absent DNA this call remains unverified. CDR3 size: 12 residues. The V gene's germline CDR1 is SQVTM and CDR2 ANQGSEA.

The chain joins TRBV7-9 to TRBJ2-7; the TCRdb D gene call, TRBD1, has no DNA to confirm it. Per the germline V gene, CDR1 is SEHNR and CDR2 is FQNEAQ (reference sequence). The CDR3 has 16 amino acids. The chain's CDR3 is CASSRPSIASPYEQYF. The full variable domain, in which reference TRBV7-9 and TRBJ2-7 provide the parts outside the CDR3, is DTGVSQNPRHKITKRGQNVTFRCDPISEHNRLYWYRQTLGQGPEFLTYFQNEAQLEKSRLLSDRFSAERPKGSFSTLEIQRTEQGDSAMYLCASSRPSIASPYEQYFGPGTRLTVT.

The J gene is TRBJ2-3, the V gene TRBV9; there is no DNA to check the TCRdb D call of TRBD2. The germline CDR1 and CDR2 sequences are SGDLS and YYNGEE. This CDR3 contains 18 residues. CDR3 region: CASSVVGLAGGSTDTQYF.

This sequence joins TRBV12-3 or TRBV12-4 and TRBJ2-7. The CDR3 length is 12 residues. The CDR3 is CASSLWSYEQYF.

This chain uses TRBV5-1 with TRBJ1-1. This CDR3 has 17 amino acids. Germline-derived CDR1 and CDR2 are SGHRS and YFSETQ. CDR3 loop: CASSLQGLGAGNTEAFF.

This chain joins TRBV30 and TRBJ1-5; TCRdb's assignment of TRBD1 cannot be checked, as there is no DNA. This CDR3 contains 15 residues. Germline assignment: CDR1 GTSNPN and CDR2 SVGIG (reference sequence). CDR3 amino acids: CAWSVRGAGSQPQHF.

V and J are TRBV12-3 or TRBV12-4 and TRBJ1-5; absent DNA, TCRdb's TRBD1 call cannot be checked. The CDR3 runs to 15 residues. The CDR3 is CASSLTGRRNQPQHF.

The CDR3 reads CASSPHPGQGNTGELFF. The V call is TRBV7-9, the J call TRBJ2-2; the TCRdb call, TRBD1, lacks DNA for checking. From germline, CDR1 is SEHNR and CDR2 FQNEAQ (reference sequence). This CDR3 contains 17 residues.

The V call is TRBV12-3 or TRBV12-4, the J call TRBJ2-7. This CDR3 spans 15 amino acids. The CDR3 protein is CASSLVPGFSTEQYF.

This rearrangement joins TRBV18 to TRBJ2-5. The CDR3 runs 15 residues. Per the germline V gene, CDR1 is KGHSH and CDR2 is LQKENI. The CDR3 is CASSPLQRYQETQYF.

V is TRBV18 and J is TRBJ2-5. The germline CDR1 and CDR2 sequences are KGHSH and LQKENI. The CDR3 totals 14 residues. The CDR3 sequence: CASSPPWVEETQYF.

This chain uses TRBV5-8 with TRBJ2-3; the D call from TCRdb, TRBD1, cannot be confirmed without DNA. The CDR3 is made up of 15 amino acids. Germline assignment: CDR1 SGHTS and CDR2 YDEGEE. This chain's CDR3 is CAQSAGAPGTDTQYF.

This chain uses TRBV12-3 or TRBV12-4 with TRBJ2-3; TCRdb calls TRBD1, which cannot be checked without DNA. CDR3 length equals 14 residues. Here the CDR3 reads CATERGGRTDTQYF.

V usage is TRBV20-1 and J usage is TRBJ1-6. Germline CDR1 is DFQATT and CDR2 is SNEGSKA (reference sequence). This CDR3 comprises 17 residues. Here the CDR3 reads CSARDTHSLSDNSPLHF.